What follows are 22 T cell receptor beta chains derived from one specimen sequenced in a study of breast tumors, draining lymph nodes, adjacent tissues. TCRdb re-analysed the multiplex PCR reads in MiXCR, keeping a single row per CDR3 protein. Found here are about 32,000 distinct CDR3 sequences, around 35% of them singletons; the top ten hold about a tenth. The sample taken for sequencing was breast tumor tissue. These receptor sequences come from a female donor with breast cancer. Some clones in this sample may be carry-over from other donors' samples.

This clonotype was found many times. This chain joins TRBV6-6 and TRBJ2-1, with TRBD2 as a possible D gene (5 bases). Germline V gene sequence: CDR1 MNHNY, CDR2 SVGAGI (reference sequence). The CDR3 length is 15 residues. V was pared by 9 bases and J by 4 bases, with 19 bases between. The CDR3 nucleotides are TGTGCCAGTACCGATAGCGATCTCCTATACAATGAGCAGTTCTTC. Its translation: CASTDSDLLYNEQFF.

The V gene is TRBV20-1, the J gene TRBJ2-7; 10 bases align to TRBD2. The ends lost 2 bases at V and 2 bases at J; junction bases unmatched: 9. CDR1 is DFQATT and CDR2 is SNEGSKA in the germline V gene (reference sequence). The CDR3 runs 16 residues. CDR3 sequence: CSARYDGLADPYEQYF. Written as DNA, the CDR3 is TGCAGTGCTAGATACGATGGACTAGCGGACCCCTACGAGCAGTACTTC.

This clonotype is categorized as medium-sized (0.01 to 0.1%). V gene TRBV2 combines with J gene TRBJ1-6; D is unclear. Germline lookup yields CDR1 SNHLY and CDR2 FYNNEI. The CDR3 totals 12 residues. V gave up 10 bases and J gave up 1 base, with 5 bases separating them. This CDR3 reads CATESYNSPLHF. In DNA form, the CDR3 reads TGTGCCACGGAGTCCTATAATTCACCCCTCCACTTT. The full variable domain, in which reference TRBV2 and TRBJ1-6 provide the parts outside the CDR3, is EPEVTQTPSHQVTQMGQEVILRCVPISNHLYFYWYRQILGQKVEFLVSFYNNEISEKSEIFDDQFSVERPDGSNFTLKIRSTKLEDSAMYFCATESYNSPLHFGNGTRLTVT.

This chain connects TRBV7-9 to TRBJ2-7, with D possibly TRBD2 on 6 matching bases. The V end was cut by 8 bases, the J end by 7 bases, with 12 bases between. Germline CDR1 reads SEHNR; CDR2 reads FQNEAQ (reference sequence). The CDR3 runs to 11 residues. CDR3 bases: TGTGCCAGCGGGAGGCCGGGGGAGCAGTACTTC. It codes for CASGRPGEQYF.

The DNA of the CDR3 is TGTGCCAGCAGTAAACTTGGGACAGGGTACAATGAGCAGTTCTTC. Amino acids: CASSKLGTGYNEQFF. The chain couples TRBV6-5 to TRBJ2-1, with 9 bases matching TRBD1. Unmatched junction bases numbered 6, after V lost 5 bases and J lost 4 bases. CDR1 is MNHEY, CDR2 SVGAGI, per germline. The CDR3 is 15 amino acids.

About this clonotype itself: At one end the junction does not follow the germline gene, possibly because of a read error. This chain joins TRBV25-1 and TRBJ1-3; D might be TRBD1 (6 bases). Germline CDR1 and CDR2: MGHDK and SYGVNS. This CDR3 is 16 amino acids long. For the CDR3, the DNA is TGTGCCAGCAGTGAATACCACAGGGAGTGGGGAAACACCATGTATTTT. Protein sequence: CASSEYHREWGNTMYF.

V usage is TRBV3-1 and J usage is TRBJ2-5, with D perhaps TRBD2 (5 bases). This CDR3 comprises 14 residues. Germline V gives CDR1 LGHDT, CDR2 YNNKEL (reference sequence). V was trimmed by 4 bases and J by 4 bases, leaving 13 bases between them. The CDR3 nucleotides read TGTGCCAGCAGCCCCTCGGGGTTAGGAGAGACCCAGTACTTC. Translating gives CASSPSGLGETQYF.

This clonotype came up many times. The gene calls are TRBV10-3 and TRBJ1-6; 7 bases match TRBD1. CDR1 ENHRY and CDR2 SYGVKD come from the germline V gene. Trimming at V came to 0 bases and at J to 5 bases, leaving 7 bases not matched to a gene. The CDR3 contains 17 residues. CDR3: CAISESSHRGNNSPLHF. In nucleotides, the CDR3 is TGTGCCATCAGTGAGTCGTCCCACAGGGGCAATAATTCACCCCTCCACTTT.

The V gene is TRBV10-3, the J gene TRBJ2-3, with 9 bases fitting TRBD2. Germline loops: CDR1 ENHRY, CDR2 SYGVKD. The ends lost 3 bases at V and 4 bases at J; junction bases unmatched: 8. The CDR3 is made up of 16 amino acids. The DNA of the CDR3 is TGTGCCATCAGTGACCCCCGTAGCGGGAGTGCAGATACGCAGTATTTT. Amino acid sequence: CAISDPRSGSADTQYF.

Notes on this clonotype: Since a much larger clone is just one base distant, this may be a read error. V and J are TRBV6-2 or TRBV6-3 and TRBJ2-3; 8 nucleotides agree with TRBD1. The V gene end was trimmed by 4 bases and the J gene end by 5 bases; junction bases not matched to a gene: 8. The CDR3 totals 15 residues. Germline loops: CDR1 MNHEY, CDR2 SVGEGT. The CDR3 sequence: CASSFSRTGIDTQYF. The CDR3 region has the DNA TGTGCCAGCAGTTTTTCCCGGACAGGGATAGATACGCAGTATTTT.

In its sample, this clonotype was seen once. A clone one base away is much larger, so this may be a read error. This rearrangement joins TRBV20-1 to TRBJ2-1; no firm D call. Germline V CDR1 and CDR2: DFQATT, SNEGSKA (reference sequence). This CDR3 has 11 residues. The DNA for the CDR3 is TGCAGTGCTAGCGGGCCGAATGAGCAGTCCTTC. Amino acid sequence: CSASGPNEQSF.

In the case of this clonotype: The junction shows a germline mismatch at one end, possibly a read error. The V call is TRBV7-2, the J call TRBJ2-5; the D gene is possibly TRBD2 (5 bases). Germline V gene lookup returns CDR1 SGHTA and CDR2 FQGNSA. The CDR3 is 15 amino acids. CDR3 region: CASGLGGAEQETQYF. In DNA, the CDR3 is TGTGCCAGCGGCTTAGGAGGCGCCGAACAAGAGACCCAGTACTTC.

Many counts were recorded for this clonotype. The genes are TRBV4-3 and TRBJ2-3; 10 nucleotides align to TRBD2. CDR1 and CDR2 (germline): LGHNA, YSLEER. The CDR3 is 15 amino acids. J was trimmed by 2 bases and V by 4 bases; bases with no gene match: 3. The DNA for the CDR3 is TGCGCCAGCAGCCTGAGCGGGAGGGCCACAGATACGCAGTATTTT. Translating gives CASSLSGRATDTQYF.

The rearrangement joins TRBV28 to TRBJ1-4; D not certain. CDR3 size: 13 residues. Germline CDR1 is MDHEN and CDR2 is SYDVKM. V lost 5 bases and J lost 7, with 11 bases in between. The CDR3 is CASSNSWSEKLFF. The CDR3 region has the DNA TGTGCCAGCAGTAACTCTTGGAGTGAAAAACTGTTTTTT.

This clonotype appeared many times. The genes are TRBV10-3 and TRBJ2-5; TRBD2 agrees at 14 bases. The germline CDR1 and CDR2 sequences are ENHRY and SYGVKD. J lost 5 bases, V lost 4 bases, and 9 bases had no gene match. This CDR3 spans 17 amino acids. The CDR3 DNA follows: TGTGCCATCAGTGGGGGACTAGCGGGAGCCCGTGGGGAGACCCAGTACTTC. This gives the protein CAISGGLAGARGETQYF.

Many counts were recorded for this clonotype. The chain carries TRBV10-1 and TRBJ2-7, with 11 bases fitting TRBD2. Germline V gives CDR1 WNHNN, CDR2 SYGVQD (reference sequence). CDR3 size: 17 residues. V dropped 2 bases and J dropped 2; count of bases not matched to a gene: 8. Here the CDR3 DNA reads TGCGCCAGCAGTGAGGTTGGACTAGCGGGCGAAGCCTACGAGCAGTACTTC. This gives the protein CASSEVGLAGEAYEQYF.

This clonotype is a singleton in its sample. The rearrangement joins TRBV12-3 or TRBV12-4 to TRBJ2-1, with D possibly called TRBD1 or TRBD2 (5 bases each). V lost 6 bases and J 8 bases, leaving 14 bases between the germline ends. The CDR3 loop spans 13 amino acids. The CDR3 coding sequence is TGTGCCAGCAGCCCCCCCGGGGCGCATGAGCAGTTCTTC. Translated, it gives CASSPPGAHEQFF.

This rearrangement joins TRBV5-6 to TRBJ2-5; TRBD2 matches at 8 bases. CDR1 and CDR2 from the germline V gene are SGHDT and YYEEEE. V trimming: 3 bases; J trimming: 11 bases; junction bases outside the gene matches: 3. This CDR3 comprises 11 residues. CDR3 residues: CASSSGLVQYF. In nucleotides, the CDR3 is TGTGCCAGCAGCTCGGGACTAGTTCAGTACTTC.

The sample holds many counts of this clonotype. The chain is built from TRBV4-1 and TRBJ2-5, with a weak D call TRBD2 (8 bases). In germline, CDR1 is MGHRA, CDR2 YSYEKL. CDR3 length: 17 amino acids. Trimming shortened V by 1 base and J by 4 bases, and 19 bases separated the two germline ends. CDR3 amino acids: CASSQGTSRGGAETQYF. For the CDR3, the DNA is TGCGCCAGCAGCCAAGGGACTAGCAGGGGGGGGGCAGAGACCCAGTACTTC.

This clonotype was counted at least ten times. V and J are TRBV6-5 and TRBJ1-6; maybe TRBD1 (6 bases). This CDR3 spans 15 amino acids. CDR1 is MNHEY and CDR2 is SVGAGI in the germline V gene. The V end lost 0 bases, the J end lost 5 bases, and 8 bases lay between the germline ends. CDR3 protein: CASSYSGHNNSPLHF. The CDR3 DNA reads as TGTGCCAGCAGTTACTCGGGACATAATAATTCACCCCTCCACTTT.

With respect to this clonotype: A much larger clone differs by one base, so this may be a read error. Because it lacks the conserved phenylalanine or tryptophan at the end, this CDR3 is likely a read error. CDR3 nucleotides: TGTGCCAGCAGTAGCGAAGCGGGAGGGATTTCCTACGAGCAGTACTCC. It is translated as CASSSEAGGISYEQYS. V and J are TRBV6-1 and TRBJ2-7, with TRBD2 identical over 10 bases. The CDR3 totals 16 residues. V trimming: 5 bases; J trimming: 1 base; junction bases outside the gene matches: 8. The V gene's germline CDR1 is MNHNS and CDR2 SASEGT.

This clonotype was found many times. CDR3 DNA sequence: TGTGCCAGCAGCTTAGTAGGGACTAATGAAAAACTGTTTTTT. Amino acid sequence: CASSLVGTNEKLFF. The rearrangement uses TRBV7-2 and TRBJ1-4; no reliable D call. V lost 1 base and J lost 2, with 5 bases in between. Germline CDR1 is SGHTA and CDR2 is FQGNSA. The CDR3 runs 14 residues.